Following are 22 T cell receptor beta chains from one sample sequenced in a study of type 1 regulatory T cells. Their recognized antigens are unknown. One entry per CDR3 protein, called by TCRdb with MiXCR from the reads. Among 60,000 to 70,000 distinct CDR3 sequences listed, approximately 64% were seen once. Input material: cultured T cells, either the whole culture or a sorted T cell fraction (not recorded which). Subset specified: Tr1-enriched cell product generated in vitro against host alloantigens. The receptors derive from a human donor in good health.

The chain joins TRBV6-2 or TRBV6-3 to TRBJ2-2; the match to TRBD2 covers 14 bases. CDR1 MNHEY and CDR2 SVGEGT come from the germline V gene. The CDR3 extends over 17 amino acids. Germline trimming cut 0 bases from V and 7 bases from J; bases unmatched to any gene: 4. CDR3 sequence reads: CASSYSTSGRADGELFF. The CDR3 DNA follows: TGTGCCAGCAGTTACTCGACTAGCGGGAGGGCCGACGGGGAGCTGTTTTTT.

The gene calls are TRBV6-6 and TRBJ2-3; 10 nucleotides align to TRBD2. CDR1 is MNHNY and CDR2 is SVGAGI in the germline V gene (reference sequence). Trimming removed 5 bases from V and 5 bases from J; junction bases left unmatched: 19. The CDR3 is 19 residues long. CDR3 amino acids: CASSARLAGVAGVLDTQYF. The CDR3 nucleotides are TGTGCCAGCAGTGCCCGGCTAGCGGGAGTAGCGGGGGTCCTAGATACGCAGTATTTT.

The rearrangement links TRBV24-1 to TRBJ2-2; D might be TRBD1 (5 bases). CDR1 is KGHDR and CDR2 is SFDVKD in the germline V gene. V shed 7 bases and J shed 3 bases, with 11 bases lying between them. The CDR3 runs 14 residues. The CDR3 region is CATSQGLDTGELFF. For the CDR3, the DNA is TGTGCCACCAGCCAGGGTTTGGACACCGGGGAGCTGTTTTTT.

The chain employs TRBV20-1 and TRBJ1-2; 9 bases match TRBD1. The CDR3 runs 16 residues. Losses at the gene ends were 1 base for V and 4 bases for J; bases not matched to a gene: 10. Germline V gene data show CDR1 as DFQATT and CDR2 as SNEGSKA (reference sequence). The CDR3, as DNA: TGCAGTGCTAGAGTCAATGGACAGGGGAGAGGCTATGGCTACACCTTC. Its protein is CSARVNGQGRGYGYTF.

CDR3 nucleotides: TGCAGTGCTAGATTCCGTGGGAACACTGAAGCTTTCTTT. As protein: CSARFRGNTEAFF. The chain recombines TRBV20-1 with TRBJ1-1; D unclear. The ends were cut back, 2 bases at V and 1 base at J, with 8 bases in the middle. The CDR3 has 13 amino acids. CDR1 and CDR2 from the germline V gene are DFQATT and SNEGSKA (reference sequence).

The chain combines TRBV27 with TRBJ2-5, with D possibly being TRBD1 or TRBD2 (6 bases each). Germline values: CDR1 MNHEY, CDR2 SMNVEV (reference sequence). V was pared by 7 bases and J by 5 bases, with 20 bases between. The CDR3 consists of 15 residues. The CDR3 bases are TGTGCCAGCACTTCCACAGGGCCCCGGGGGGAGACCCAGTACTTC. The encoded protein is CASTSTGPRGETQYF.

V gene TRBV28 combines with J gene TRBJ1-2; D unclear. Between the trimmed V and J ends, which lost 8 bases and 5 bases, there was a span of 9 bases. The CDR3 is 11 residues long. Germline values: CDR1 MDHEN, CDR2 SYDVKM. In DNA form, the CDR3 reads TGTGCCAGCTCTCGATCATATGGCTACACCTTC. Protein: CASSRSYGYTF.

The chain joins TRBV6-1 to TRBJ2-2; D gene ambiguous. V shed 7 bases and J shed 8 bases, with 11 bases lying between them. The CDR3 contains 12 residues. Germline values: CDR1 MNHNS, CDR2 SASEGT. This CDR3 is CASTLTSGELFF. The CDR3 coding sequence is TGTGCCAGCACCCTAACATCGGGGGAGCTGTTTTTT.

The chain recombines TRBV18 with TRBJ2-3; 7 bases line up with TRBD1. CDR3 length: 17 amino acids. Germline trimming cut 2 bases from V and 2 bases from J; bases unmatched to any gene: 10. The germline V gene encodes CDR1 KGHSH and CDR2 LQKENI. The CDR3 bases are TGTGCCAGCTCACCAAACCCTTCAGGGGGACCCACAGATACGCAGTATTTT. It encodes CASSPNPSGGPTDTQYF.

The V gene is TRBV25-1, the J gene TRBJ1-3; a weak D match, TRBD1 (5 bases). This CDR3 has 16 residues. Germline CDR1 is MGHDK and CDR2 is SYGVNS. Deletions cut 6 bases from V and 3 bases from J, with 18 bases between. CDR3 nucleotide sequence: TGTGCCAGCAGGGTAACAGGCAAAGTACGTGGAAACACCATATATTTT. Translating gives CASRVTGKVRGNTIYF.

This clonotype has more than one count but fewer than ten. CDR3 bases: TGTGCCAGCTCACGACCACAAGAGACCCAGTACTTC. This encodes CASSRPQETQYF. This rearrangement joins TRBV18 to TRBJ2-5, with D unclear. V was pared by 4 bases and J by 2 bases, with 5 bases between. Germline-derived CDR1 and CDR2 are KGHSH and LQKENI. The CDR3 is 12 amino acids.

The J gene is TRBJ1-2, the V gene TRBV19; D gene unclear. The CDR3 is 16 amino acids. CDR1 is LNHDA and CDR2 is SQIVND in the germline V gene (reference sequence). The ends were cut back, 4 bases at V and 5 bases at J, with 20 bases in the middle. The CDR3 reads CASSTPSLRDFYGYTF. In DNA form, the CDR3 reads TGTGCCAGTAGTACCCCCTCGCTTCGGGATTTTTATGGCTACACCTTC.

The chain is built from TRBV5-4 and TRBJ2-1, with 8 bases that match TRBD2. Looked up from germline, CDR1 is SGHNT and CDR2 is YYREEE (reference sequence). The CDR3 length is 12 residues. J lost 6 bases, V lost 4 bases, and 0 bases had no gene match. CDR3 in DNA: TGTGCCAGCAGCGGGACTAGCAATGAGCAGTTCTTC. Its translation is CASSGTSNEQFF.

The chain recombines TRBV15 with TRBJ1-5; D is ambiguous. The CDR3 sequence is 15 residues long. The ends were cut back, 0 bases at V and 6 bases at J, with 12 bases in the middle. CDR1 is LNHNV, CDR2 YYDKDF, per germline (reference sequence). In DNA form, the CDR3 reads TGTGCCACCAGCAGAGATTATCTGGACCGTCAGCCCCAGCATTTT. Its translation is CATSRDYLDRQPQHF.

This clonotype appeared a few times. The chain links TRBV20-1 to TRBJ2-5; D uncertain. The CDR3 covers 13 residues. The V end was cut by 0 bases, the J end by 0 bases, with 5 bases between. Germline V lookup: CDR1 DFQATT, CDR2 SNEGSKA (reference sequence). DNA of the CDR3: TGCAGTGCTAGAGACAGAGACCAAGAGACCCAGTACTTC. Encoded protein: CSARDRDQETQYF.

This clonotype is labeled medium-sized. This chain links TRBV7-2 with TRBJ2-1; unclear D gene. The CDR3 loop spans 12 amino acids. V was trimmed by 5 bases and J by 7 bases, leaving 9 bases between them. Germline V gives CDR1 SGHTA, CDR2 FQGNSA. The CDR3 DNA reads TGTGCCAGCAGCCTAGAGAGGAATGAGCAGTTCTTC. Its protein product is CASSLERNEQFF.

This clonotype has just a few counts. Written as DNA, the CDR3 is TGTGCCAGCAGGCCGACAGGGGGGAACGAGCAGTACTTC. Translated, it gives CASRPTGGNEQYF. The V call is TRBV2, the J call TRBJ2-7; 9 nucleotides align to TRBD1. The CDR3 covers 13 residues. J lost 5 bases, V lost 6 bases, and 5 bases had no gene match. Germline CDR1 SNHLY, CDR2 FYNNEI. Full variable domain (rest looked up from reference TRBV2 and TRBJ2-7): EPEVTQTPSHQVTQMGQEVILRCVPISNHLYFYWYRQILGQKVEFLVSFYNNEISEKSEIFDDQFSVERPDGSNFTLKIRSTKLEDSAMYFCASRPTGGNEQYFGPGTRLTVT.

V is TRBV4-2 and J is TRBJ2-1; 11 bases fit TRBD2. Trimming took 1 base from V and 5 from J; bases not matched to a gene: 4. The CDR3 runs 16 residues. Germline V CDR1 and CDR2: LGHNA, YNFKEQ. As DNA, the CDR3 is TGTGCCAGCAGCCAAGCACTAGCGGGAGTTGACAATGAGCAGTTCTTC. It is translated as CASSQALAGVDNEQFF.

The rearrangement uses TRBV3-1 and TRBJ1-1, with a weak D call TRBD1 (5 bases). Trimming stripped 6 bases from V and 4 bases from J, with 9 bases between. The CDR3 is 12 amino acids. Germline V gene lookup returns CDR1 LGHDT and CDR2 YNNKEL (reference sequence). CDR3 sequence (DNA): TGTGCCAGCAGGGGGGGGACCACTGAAGCTTTCTTT. It translates to CASRGGTTEAFF. Together with reference TRBV3-1 and TRBJ1-1, the CDR3 gives the full variable domain: DTAVSQTPKYLVTQMGNDKSIKCEQNLGHDTMYWYKQDSKKFLKIMFSYNNKELIINETVPNRFSPKSPDKAHLNLHINSLELGDSAVYFCASRGGTTEAFFGQGTRLTVV.

The chain links TRBV29-1 to TRBJ2-3; D is undetermined. Deletions cut 8 bases from V and 2 bases from J, with 8 bases between. The CDR3 is 11 residues long. Germline-derived CDR1 and CDR2 are SQVTM and ANQGSEA. The CDR3 sequence is CSLAHTDTQYF. CDR3 bases: TGCAGCCTGGCGCACACAGATACGCAGTATTTT.

This clonotype occurred a few times. V and J are TRBV5-5 and TRBJ2-7, with TRBD1 identical over 7 bases. The CDR3 consists of 13 residues. J was trimmed by 2 bases and V by 7 bases; bases with no gene match: 6. Germline CDR1 is SGHKS and CDR2 is YYEKEE (reference sequence). The CDR3 protein is CASWGQQAYEQYF. The CDR3, as DNA: TGTGCCAGCTGGGGACAGCAGGCCTACGAGCAGTACTTC.

The sample holds a few counts of this clonotype. V is TRBV5-1 and J is TRBJ1-2; D gene unclear. Germline CDR1 is SGHRS and CDR2 is YFSETQ. CDR3 length: 11 residues. V dropped 7 bases and J dropped 5 bases, with 9 bases sitting between them. This CDR3 reads CASLGRYGYTF. Here the CDR3 DNA reads TGCGCCAGCCTGGGTCGATATGGCTACACCTTC. Filled out from reference TRBV5-1 and TRBJ1-2, the complete variable domain reads KAGVTQTPRYLIKTRGQQVTLSCSPISGHRSVSWYQQTPGQGLQFLFEYFSETQRNKGNFPGRFSGRQFSNSRSEMNVSTLELGDSALYLCASLGRYGYTFGSGTRLTVV.